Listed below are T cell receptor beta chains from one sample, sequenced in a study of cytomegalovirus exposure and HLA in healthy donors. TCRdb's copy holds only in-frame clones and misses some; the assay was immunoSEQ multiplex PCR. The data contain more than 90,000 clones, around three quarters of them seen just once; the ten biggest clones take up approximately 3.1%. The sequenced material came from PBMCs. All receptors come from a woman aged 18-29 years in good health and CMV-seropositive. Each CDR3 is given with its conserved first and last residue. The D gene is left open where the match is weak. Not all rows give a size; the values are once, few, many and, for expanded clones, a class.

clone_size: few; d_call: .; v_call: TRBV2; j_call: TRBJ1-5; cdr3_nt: TGTGCCAGCAGTTATGACAGGTTTAGCAATCAGCCCCAGCATTTT; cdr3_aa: CASSYDRFSNQPQHF
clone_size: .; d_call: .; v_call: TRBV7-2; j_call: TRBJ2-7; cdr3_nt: TGTGCCAGCAGCCCCCAGGCCTACTACGAGCAGTACTTC; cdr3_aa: CASSPQAYYEQYF
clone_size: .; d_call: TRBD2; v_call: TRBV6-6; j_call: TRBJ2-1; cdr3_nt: TGTGCCAGCAGGGCCCTAGCGGAGGGAGGAAACAATGAGCAGTTCTTC; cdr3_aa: CASRALAEGGNNEQFF
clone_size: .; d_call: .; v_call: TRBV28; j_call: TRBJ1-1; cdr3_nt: TGTGCCAGCAGAGTAGGGGGTGGCACTGAAGCTTTCTTT; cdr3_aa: CASRVGGGTEAFF
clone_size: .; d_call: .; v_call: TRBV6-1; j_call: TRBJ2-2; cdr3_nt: TGTGCCGGGGCCAAGTACACCGGGGAGCTGTTTTTT; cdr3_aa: CAGAKYTGELFF
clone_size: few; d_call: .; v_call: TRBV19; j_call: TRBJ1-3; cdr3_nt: TGTGCCAGTAAGGGGGACCACAGCTCTGGAAACACCATATATTTT; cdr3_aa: CASKGDHSSGNTIYF
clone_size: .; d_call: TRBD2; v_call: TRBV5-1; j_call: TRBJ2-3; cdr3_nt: TGCGCCAGCAGCCCGGGACTAGCGGGAGTTGGAACAGATACGCAGTATTTT; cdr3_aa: CASSPGLAGVGTDTQYF
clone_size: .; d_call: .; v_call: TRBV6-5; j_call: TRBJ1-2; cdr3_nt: TGTGCCAGCAGTTACAAAACAGAGATCTATGGCTACACCTTC; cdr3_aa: CASSYKTEIYGYTF
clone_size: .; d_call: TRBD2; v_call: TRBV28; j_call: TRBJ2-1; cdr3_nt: TGTGCCAGCAGTTCCAGCGGGAGTTTCAGCGAGCAGTTCTTC; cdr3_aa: CASSSSGSFSEQFF
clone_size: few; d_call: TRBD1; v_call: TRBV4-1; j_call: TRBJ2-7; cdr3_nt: TGCGCCAGCAGCCCCGGTGGGCATAAGGGGGCACACGAGCAGTACTTC; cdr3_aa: CASSPGGHKGAHEQYF
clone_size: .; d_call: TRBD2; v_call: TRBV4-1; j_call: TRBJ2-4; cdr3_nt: TGCGCCAGCAGCCAAGAGCTATGGACTAGCAAAAACATTCAGTACTTC; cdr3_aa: CASSQELWTSKNIQYF
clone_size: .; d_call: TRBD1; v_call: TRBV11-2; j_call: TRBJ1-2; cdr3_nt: TGTGCCAGCAGCTCCGGGACAGGGCATGGTTATGGCTACACCTTC; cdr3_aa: CASSSGTGHGYGYTF
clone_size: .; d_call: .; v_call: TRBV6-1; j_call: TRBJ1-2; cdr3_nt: TGTGCCAGCAGTGTGCTGAATGGGGGCCGGCCGGGTGGCTACACCTTC; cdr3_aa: CASSVLNGGRPGGYTF
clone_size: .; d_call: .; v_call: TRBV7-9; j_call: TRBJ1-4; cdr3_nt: TGTGCCAGCAGCCAAATTAGGGAAGGGGTAACAACTAATGAAAAACTGTTTTTT; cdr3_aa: CASSQIREGVTTNEKLFF
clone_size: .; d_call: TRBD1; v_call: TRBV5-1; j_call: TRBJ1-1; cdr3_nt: TGCGCCAGCAGCTGGGACAGGGGGGGAAGCGATAAAGCTTTCTTT; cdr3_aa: CASSWDRGGSDKAFF
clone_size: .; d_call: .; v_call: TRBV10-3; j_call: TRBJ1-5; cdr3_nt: TGTGCCATCAGTGTAGGCAGGGCGGATAGCAATCAGCCCCAGCATTTT; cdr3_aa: CAISVGRADSNQPQHF
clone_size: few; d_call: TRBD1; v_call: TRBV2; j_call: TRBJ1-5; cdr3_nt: TGTGCCAGCAGAGAGAGCACCGGGACAGGGGGGCAGCCCCAGCATTTT; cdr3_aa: CASRESTGTGGQPQHF
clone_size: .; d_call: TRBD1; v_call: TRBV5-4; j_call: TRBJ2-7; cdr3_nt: TGTGCCAGCAACTGGGACAGGACAGACTACGAGCAGTACTTC; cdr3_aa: CASNWDRTDYEQYF
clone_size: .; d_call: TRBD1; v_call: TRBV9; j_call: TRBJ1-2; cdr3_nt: TGTGCCAGCAGCCTCGAAACGGGACAGACCTCTGGCTACACCTTC; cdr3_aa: CASSLETGQTSGYTF
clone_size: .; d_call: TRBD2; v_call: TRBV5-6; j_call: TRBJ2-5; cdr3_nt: TGTGCCAGCAGCTGGCCCGGGGGGATCCCCGGAGAGACCCAGTACTTC; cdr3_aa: CASSWPGGIPGETQYF
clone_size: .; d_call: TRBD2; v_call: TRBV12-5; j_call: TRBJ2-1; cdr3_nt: TGTGCTAGTGGTTTCCGCGAAGCGGGAGCGTACAATGAGCAGTTCTTC; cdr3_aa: CASGFREAGAYNEQFF
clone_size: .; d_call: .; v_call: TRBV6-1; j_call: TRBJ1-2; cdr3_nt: TGTGCCAGCAGGGGCACCTACTATGGCTACACCTTC; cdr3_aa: CASRGTYYGYTF
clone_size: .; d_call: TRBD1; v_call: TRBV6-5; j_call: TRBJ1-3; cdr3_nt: TGTGCCAGCAGTCCGCGGACAGGGGCCGGAAACACCATATATTTT; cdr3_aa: CASSPRTGAGNTIYF
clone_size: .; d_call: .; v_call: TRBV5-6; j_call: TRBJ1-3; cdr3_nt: TGTGCCAGCAGCTCGGGGGGGGGAATGGACACCATATATTTT; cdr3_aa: CASSSGGGMDTIYF
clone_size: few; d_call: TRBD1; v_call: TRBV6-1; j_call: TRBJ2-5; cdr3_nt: TGTGCCAGCAGTGTGGGACAGGGGGTAGAGACCCAGTACTTC; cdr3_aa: CASSVGQGVETQYF
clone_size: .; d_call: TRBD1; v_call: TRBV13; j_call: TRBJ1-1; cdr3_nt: TGTGCCAGCAGCTGGACAGGGCGGACTGAAGCTTTCTTT; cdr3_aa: CASSWTGRTEAFF
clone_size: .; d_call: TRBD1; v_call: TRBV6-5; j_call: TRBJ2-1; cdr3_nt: TGTGCCAGCAGTCGTGGCCAGGGGGCCTACAATGAGCAGTTCTTC; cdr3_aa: CASSRGQGAYNEQFF
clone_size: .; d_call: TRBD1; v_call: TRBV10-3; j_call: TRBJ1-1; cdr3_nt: TGTGCCATCAGCTTAGGGACAGGGGGCCTCACTGAAGCTTTCTTT; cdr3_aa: CAISLGTGGLTEAFF
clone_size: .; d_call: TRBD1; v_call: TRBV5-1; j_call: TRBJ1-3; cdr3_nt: TGCGCCAGCAGCTTGGGGACAGGGTCTCTCGTTGGAAACACCATATATTTT; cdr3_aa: CASSLGTGSLVGNTIYF
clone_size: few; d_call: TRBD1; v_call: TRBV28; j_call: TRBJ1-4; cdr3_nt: TGTGCCAGCAGCCTTCCGGGACAGCATGAAAAACTGTTTTTT; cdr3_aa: CASSLPGQHEKLFF
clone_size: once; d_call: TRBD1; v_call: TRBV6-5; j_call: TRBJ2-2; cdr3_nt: TGTGCCAGCAGACAGGGACAGACGAACACCGGGGAGCTGTTTTTT; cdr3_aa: CASRQGQTNTGELFF
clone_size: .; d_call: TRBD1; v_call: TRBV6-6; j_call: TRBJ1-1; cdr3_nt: TGTGCCAGCAGTACTGGACAGGGGAACACTGAAGCTTTCTTT; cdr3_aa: CASSTGQGNTEAFF
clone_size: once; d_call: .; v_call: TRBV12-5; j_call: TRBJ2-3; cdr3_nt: TGTGCTAGTGGTTTGGGCGGCACAGATACGCAGTATTTT; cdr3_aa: CASGLGGTDTQYF
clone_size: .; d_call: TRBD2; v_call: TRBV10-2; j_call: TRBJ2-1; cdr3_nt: TGCGCCAGCAGTGAGTCCTGGACTAGCGGAATCTACAATGAGCAGTTCTTC; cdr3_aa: CASSESWTSGIYNEQFF
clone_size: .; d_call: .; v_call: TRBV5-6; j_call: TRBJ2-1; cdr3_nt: TGTGCCAGCACCCTGACAGGCAGTGAGCAGTTCTTC; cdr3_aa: CASTLTGSEQFF
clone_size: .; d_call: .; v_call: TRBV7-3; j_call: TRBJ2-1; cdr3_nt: TGTGCCAGCAGCTTAACTAAGGGGGGGTACAATGAGCAGTTCTTC; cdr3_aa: CASSLTKGGYNEQFF
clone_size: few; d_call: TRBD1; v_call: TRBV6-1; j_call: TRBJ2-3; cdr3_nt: TGTGCCAGCAGTACGGGACAGGAGAGCACAGATACGCAGTATTTT; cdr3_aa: CASSTGQESTDTQYF
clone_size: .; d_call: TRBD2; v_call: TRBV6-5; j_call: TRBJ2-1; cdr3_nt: TGTGCCAGCAGTTATGGCAGCGGGAGCCCCTACAATGAGCAGTTCTTC; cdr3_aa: CASSYGSGSPYNEQFF
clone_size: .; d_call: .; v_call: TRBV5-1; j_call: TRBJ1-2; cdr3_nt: TGCGCCAGCAGCTTTTCAGCAGGGGAGCCCACAGTCGGAGGCTACACCTTC; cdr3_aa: CASSFSAGEPTVGGYTF
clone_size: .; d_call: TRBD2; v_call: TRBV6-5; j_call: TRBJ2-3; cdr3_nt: TGTGCCAGCAGCGCTTGGACTAGCGGGAGTAATACGCAGTATTTT; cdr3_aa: CASSAWTSGSNTQYF
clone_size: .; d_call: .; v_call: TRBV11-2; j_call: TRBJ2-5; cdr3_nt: TGTGCCAGCAGCTTACGAGAGACCCAGTACTTC; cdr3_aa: CASSLRETQYF
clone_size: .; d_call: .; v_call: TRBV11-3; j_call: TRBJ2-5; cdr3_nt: TGTGCCAGCAGCTTTTCATCAGTGGACTTGTACCAAGAGACCCAGTACTTC; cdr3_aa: CASSFSSVDLYQETQYF
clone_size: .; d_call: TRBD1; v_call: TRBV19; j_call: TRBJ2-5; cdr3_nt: TGTGCCAGTTCGGCTCGGACAGGTCAAGAGGCCCAGTACTTC; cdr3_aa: CASSARTGQEAQYF
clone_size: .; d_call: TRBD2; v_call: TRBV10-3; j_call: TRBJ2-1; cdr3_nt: TGTGCCATCAAGACCGGACTAGCGGGGAACAATGAGCAGTTCTTC; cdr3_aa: CAIKTGLAGNNEQFF
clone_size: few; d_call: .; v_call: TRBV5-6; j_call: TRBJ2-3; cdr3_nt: TGTGCCAGCAGCGCCTTAAGGAGCGGCACAGATACGCAGTATTTT; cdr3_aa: CASSALRSGTDTQYF
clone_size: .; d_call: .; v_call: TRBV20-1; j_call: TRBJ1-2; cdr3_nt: TGCAGTGCCGTCGGGGGCTATGGCTACACCTTC; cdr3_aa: CSAVGGYGYTF
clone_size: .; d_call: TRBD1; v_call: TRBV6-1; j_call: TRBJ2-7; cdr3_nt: TGTGCCAGCAGTGAGGGACAGAACATCGGGCAGTACTTC; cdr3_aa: CASSEGQNIGQYF
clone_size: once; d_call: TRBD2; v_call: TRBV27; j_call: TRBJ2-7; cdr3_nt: TGTGCCAGCAGTTTTGCGGGAGGGCTCTACGAGCAGTACTTC; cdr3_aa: CASSFAGGLYEQYF
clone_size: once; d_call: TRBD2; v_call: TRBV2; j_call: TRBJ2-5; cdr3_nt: TGTGCCAGCAGCGGCTACACAGGGGGCTACGGACTAGCGGGAGGGCCGGGAGGAGAGACCCAGTACTTC; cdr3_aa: CASSGYTGGYGLAGGPGGETQYF
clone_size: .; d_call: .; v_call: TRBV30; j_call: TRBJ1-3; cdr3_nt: TGTGCCTGGAGCTTCAGGGACACTAAAACTGGAAACACCATATATTTT; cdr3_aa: CAWSFRDTKTGNTIYF
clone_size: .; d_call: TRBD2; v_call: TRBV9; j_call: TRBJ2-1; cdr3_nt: TGTGCCAGCAGCCCGAATCTAGCGGGAGGGTCGGGGGAGCAGTTCTTC; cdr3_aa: CASSPNLAGGSGEQFF
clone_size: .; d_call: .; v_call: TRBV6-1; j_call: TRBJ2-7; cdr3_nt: TGTGCCAGCAGTGGCGGCCGAGGACAGTTTGACGAGCAGTACTTC; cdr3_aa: CASSGGRGQFDEQYF
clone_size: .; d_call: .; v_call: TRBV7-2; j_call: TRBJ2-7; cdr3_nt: TGTGCCAGCAGCCGCCGAGGCTCCTACGAGCAGTACTTC; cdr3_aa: CASSRRGSYEQYF
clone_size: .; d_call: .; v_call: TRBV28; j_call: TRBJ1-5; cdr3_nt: TGTGCCAGCAGTTTGGGAGGTCAGCCCCAGCATTTT; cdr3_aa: CASSLGGQPQHF